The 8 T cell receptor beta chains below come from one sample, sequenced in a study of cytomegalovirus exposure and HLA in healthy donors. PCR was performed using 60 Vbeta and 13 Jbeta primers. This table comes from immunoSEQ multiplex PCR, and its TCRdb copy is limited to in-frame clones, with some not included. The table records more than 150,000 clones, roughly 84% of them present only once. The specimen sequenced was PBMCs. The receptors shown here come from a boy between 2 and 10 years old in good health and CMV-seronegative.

The CDR3 protein is CASSLVAGGPEETQYF. DNA for the CDR3: TGCGCCAGCAGCTTGGTAGCGGGAGGGCCGGAGGAGACCCAGTACTTC. This chain uses TRBV5-1 with TRBJ2-5; 11 nucleotides line up with TRBD2. CDR3 length equals 16 residues. The V gene end was trimmed by 0 bases and the J gene end by 5 bases; junction bases not matched to a gene: 6. Germline V gene sequence: CDR1 SGHRS, CDR2 YFSETQ. The full variable domain, in which reference TRBV5-1 and TRBJ2-5 provide the parts outside the CDR3, is KAGVTQTPRYLIKTRGQQVTLSCSPISGHRSVSWYQQTPGQGLQFLFEYFSETQRNKGNFPGRFSGRQFSNSRSEMNVSTLELGDSALYLCASSLVAGGPEETQYFGPGTRLLVL.

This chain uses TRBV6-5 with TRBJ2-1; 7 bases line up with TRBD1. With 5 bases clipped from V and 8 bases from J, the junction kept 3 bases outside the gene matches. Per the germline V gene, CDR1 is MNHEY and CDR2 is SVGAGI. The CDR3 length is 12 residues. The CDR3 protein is CASSTGVHEQFF. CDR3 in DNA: TGTGCCAGCAGTACAGGGGTCCATGAGCAGTTCTTC.

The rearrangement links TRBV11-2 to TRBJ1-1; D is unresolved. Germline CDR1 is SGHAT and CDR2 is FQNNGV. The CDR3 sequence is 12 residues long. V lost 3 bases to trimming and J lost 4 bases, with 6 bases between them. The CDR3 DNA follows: TGTGCCAGCAGCTTTATAGTCACTGAAGCTTTCTTT. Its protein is CASSFIVTEAFF. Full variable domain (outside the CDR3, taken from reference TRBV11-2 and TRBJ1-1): EAGVAQSPRYKIIEKRQSVAFWCNPISGHATLYWYQQILGQGPKLLIQFQNNGVVDDSQLPKDRFSAERLKGVDSTLKIQPAKLEDSAVYLCASSFIVTEAFFGQGTRLTVV.

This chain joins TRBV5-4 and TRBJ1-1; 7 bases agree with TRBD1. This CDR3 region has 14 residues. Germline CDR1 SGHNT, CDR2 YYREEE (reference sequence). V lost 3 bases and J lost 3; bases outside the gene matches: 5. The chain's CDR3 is CASSYRGRDTEAFF. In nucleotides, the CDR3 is TGTGCCAGCAGCTACAGGGGTCGGGACACTGAAGCTTTCTTT.

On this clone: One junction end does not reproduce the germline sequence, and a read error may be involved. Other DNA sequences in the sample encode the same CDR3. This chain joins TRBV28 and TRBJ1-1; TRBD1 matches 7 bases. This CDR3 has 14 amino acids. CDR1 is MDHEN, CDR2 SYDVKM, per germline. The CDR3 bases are TGTGCCAGCAGCCGACAGGGCTGGAACACTGAAGCCTTCTTT. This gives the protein CASSRQGWNTEAFF.

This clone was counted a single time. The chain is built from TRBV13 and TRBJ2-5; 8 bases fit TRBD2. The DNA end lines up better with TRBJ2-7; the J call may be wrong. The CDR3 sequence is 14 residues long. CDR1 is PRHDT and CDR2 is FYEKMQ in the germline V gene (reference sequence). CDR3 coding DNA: TGTGCCAGCAGCTTAAGCTTAGCGGGAAACGAGCAGTACTTC. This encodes CASSLSLAGNEQYF.

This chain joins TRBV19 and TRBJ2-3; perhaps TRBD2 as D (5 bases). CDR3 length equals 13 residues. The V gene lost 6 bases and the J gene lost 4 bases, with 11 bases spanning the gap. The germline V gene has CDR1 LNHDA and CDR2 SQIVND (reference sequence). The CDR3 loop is CASRASSSDTQYF. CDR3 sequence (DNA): TGTGCCAGTAGGGCTAGCAGTTCAGATACGCAGTATTTT.

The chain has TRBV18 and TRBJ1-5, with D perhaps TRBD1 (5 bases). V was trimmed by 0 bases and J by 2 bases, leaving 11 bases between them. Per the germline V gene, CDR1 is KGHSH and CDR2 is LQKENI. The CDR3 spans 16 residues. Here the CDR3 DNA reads TGTGCCAGCTCACCACCGGGGGGGACGGGCAATCAGCCCCAGCATTTT. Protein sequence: CASSPPGGTGNQPQHF.